This is a list of T cell receptor beta chains from one sample in a study of control samples from healthy donors and cancer patients. Measured with immunoSEQ multiplex PCR; TCRdb has only the in-frame clones, and not every one. The repertoire holds approximately 12,000 clones, roughly 94% seen once, with roughly 30% in the top ten. The sequencing input was PBMCs. These receptors came from a man between 65 and 79 years old with head and neck cancer. Both conserved end residues are part of each CDR3. Fields, in order: V gene, clone size, J gene, D gene, CDR3 protein, CDR3 DNA. D genes are given only for firm matches. Only some rows state a clone size, as once, few, many or a class for expanded clones.

TRBV5-8	-	TRBJ2-1	TRBD1	CASSSTGTGDNEQFF	TGTGCCAGCAGCTCGACCGGGACAGGGGACAATGAGCAGTTCTTC
TRBV10-1	-	TRBJ2-5	TRBD1	CASRAPGQGETQYF	TGCGCCAGCAGGGCGCCGGGACAGGGAGAGACCCAGTACTTC
TRBV28	-	TRBJ1-2	-	CASSLRQIGYTF	TGTGCCAGCAGTTTAAGACAAATCGGCTACACCTTC
TRBV3-1/TRBV3-2	-	TRBJ2-3	TRBD2	CASSQGRTSGRRDPSTDTQYF	TGTGCCAGCAGCCAAGGGAGGACTAGCGGGAGAAGGGACCCTAGCACAGATACGCAGTATTTT
TRBV7-9	-	TRBJ2-7	-	CASSEGSYYEQYF	TGTGCCAGCTCCGAGGGCAGCTACTACGAGCAGTACTTC
TRBV10-3	-	TRBJ1-6	TRBD1	CAIRGTGSSPLHF	TGTGCCATCAGGGGGACAGGGAGTTCACCCCTCCACTTT
TRBV5-1	-	TRBJ2-2	-	CASSLAEEGPTGELFF	TGCGCCAGCAGCTTGGCCGAGGAGGGGCCCACCGGGGAGCTGTTTTTT
TRBV6-5	-	TRBJ2-1	-	CASRGGPSYNEQFF	TGTGCCAGCAGGGGGGGCCCCTCCTACAATGAGCAGTTCTTC
TRBV27	once	TRBJ2-4	TRBD1	CASSLSVGQGVGIQYF	TGTGCCAGCAGTTTATCCGTGGGACAGGGGGTTGGCATTCAGTACTTC
TRBV11-1	-	TRBJ1-6	TRBD1	CASSPRDRGNSPLHF	TGTGCCAGCAGCCCCCGGGACAGGGGTAACTCACCCCTCCACTTT
TRBV7-9	-	TRBJ1-1	TRBD1	CASSSRQGPGLLAFF	TGTGCCAGCAGCTCCCGACAGGGTCCGGGCCTTTTGGCTTTCTTT
TRBV28	-	TRBJ2-1	-	CASSLRQGPGLF	TGTGCCAGCAGTTTACGTCAGGGGCCAGGCCTCTTC
TRBV2	-	TRBJ2-2	TRBD2	CASTGGGAGTGELFF	TGTGCCAGCACCGGCGGGGGGGCGGGCACCGGGGAGCTGTTTTTT
TRBV28	-	TRBJ2-5	-	CASSWGSQETQYF	TGTGCCAGCAGTTGGGGGTCCCAAGAGACCCAGTACTTC
TRBV2	-	TRBJ1-2	-	CASSPRQGFFHGYTF	TGTGCCAGCAGCCCCAGGCAGGGATTCTTTCATGGCTACACCTTC
TRBV14	-	TRBJ1-2	-	CASRVLPYGYTF	TGTGCCAGCAGGGTTCTACCCTATGGCTACACCTTC
TRBV5-6	-	TRBJ2-7	TRBD1	CASSRTGLGYEQYF	TGTGCCAGCAGCAGGACAGGGCTTGGGTACGAGCAGTACTTC
TRBV7-9	few	TRBJ1-1	-	CASSLSWMNTEAFF	TGTGCCAGCAGCCTCAGCTGGATGAACACTGAAGCTTTCTTT
TRBV6-1	-	TRBJ1-3	TRBD1	CASSEAGDRADTIYF	TGTGCCAGCAGTGAAGCTGGGGACAGGGCCGACACCATATATTTT
TRBV6-5	once	TRBJ2-1	TRBD2	CASKRREAGNEQFF	TGTGCCAGCAAAAGACGGGAGGCGGGCAATGAGCAGTTCTTC
TRBV6-5	-	TRBJ2-7	-	CASSPGRFSYEQYF	TGTGCCAGCAGTCCCGGACGGTTCTCCTACGAGCAGTACTTC
TRBV19	-	TRBJ1-3	-	CASSIVDGGSGNTIYF	TGTGCCAGTAGTATAGTGGACGGGGGATCTGGAAACACCATATATTTT
TRBV2	-	TRBJ1-2	-	CASSEGVDGYTF	TGTGCCAGCAGTGAGGGGGTGGATGGCTACACCTTC
TRBV5-1	-	TRBJ1-6	TRBD1	CASSLGQGKTPLHF	TGCGCCAGCAGCTTGGGACAGGGGAAGACACCCCTCCACTTT
TRBV5-6	once	TRBJ2-1	TRBD2	CASSLGVSGGSYNEQFF	TGTGCCAGCAGCTTGGGGGTTAGCGGGGGCTCCTACAATGAGCAGTTCTTC
TRBV20-1	once	TRBJ2-3	-	CSAPAFDTQYF	TGCAGTGCGCCCGCGTTCGATACGCAGTATTTT
TRBV5-1	-	TRBJ2-7	-	CASSGRGVGIYEQYF	TGCGCCAGCAGCGGGAGGGGGGTTGGAATCTACGAGCAGTACTTC
TRBV5-1	-	TRBJ2-2	-	CASNPGDEAGELFF	TGCGCCAGCAACCCGGGGGATGAGGCCGGGGAGCTGTTTTTT
TRBV5-1	-	TRBJ2-7	TRBD1	CASSLAETGGHEQYF	TGCGCCAGCAGCTTGGCCGAGACAGGGGGTCACGAGCAGTACTTC
TRBV28	-	TRBJ2-7	TRBD2	CASSPTSGGTYEQYF	TGTGCCAGCAGTCCCACTAGCGGGGGAACCTACGAGCAGTACTTC
TRBV7-8	-	TRBJ2-7	-	CASSLVQGGSYEQYF	TGTGCCAGCAGCTTAGTTCAGGGGGGATCCTACGAGCAGTACTTC
TRBV6-4	-	TRBJ1-3	-	CASNARTSGNTIYF	TGTGCCAGCAATGCCCGGACCTCTGGAAACACCATATATTTT
TRBV9	-	TRBJ2-3	TRBD2	CASSPSPAGGRDTQYF	TGTGCCAGCAGCCCTTCACCAGCGGGGGGAAGGGATACGCAGTATTTT
TRBV7-3	few	TRBJ2-7	-	CASSLSQGPYEQYF	TGTGCCAGCAGCTTAAGTCAGGGACCGTACGAGCAGTACTTC
TRBV5-1	-	TRBJ2-5	TRBD2	CASSPGTSGGSETQYF	TGCGCCAGCAGCCCAGGGACTAGCGGGGGATCAGAGACCCAGTACTTC
TRBV2	-	TRBJ2-1	TRBD2	CASRSSGRADNEQFF	TGTGCCAGCAGATCTAGCGGGAGGGCCGACAATGAGCAGTTCTTC
TRBV14	-	TRBJ2-7	TRBD2	CASSLGGGRAPLGQYF	TGTGCCAGCAGTCTAGGGGGCGGGAGGGCCCCCCTTGGACAGTACTTC
TRBV5-1	-	TRBJ2-7	TRBD2	CASSLGTSGGNEQYF	TGCGCCAGCAGCTTGGGGACTAGCGGAGGCAACGAGCAGTACTTC
TRBV5-1	-	TRBJ1-1	-	CASSSGGLRSGTEAFF	TGCGCCAGCAGCTCGGGGGGGTTAAGGTCCGGCACTGAAGCTTTCTTT
TRBV29-1	-	TRBJ2-2	-	CSVNRTPNTGELFF	TGCAGCGTTAACAGGACTCCGAACACCGGGGAGCTGTTTTTT
TRBV19	-	TRBJ1-5	-	CASRGGVDQPQHF	TGTGCCAGTCGGGGGGGGGTCGATCAGCCCCAGCATTTT
TRBV19	once	TRBJ2-5	-	CASSPQRTTAQETQYF	TGTGCCAGTAGCCCTCAACGGACAACTGCCCAAGAGACCCAGTACTTC
TRBV30	-	TRBJ1-5	-	CAWSVAGKQHF	TGTGCCTGGAGTGTAGCAGGGAAGCAGCATTTT
TRBV6-5	-	TRBJ2-3	-	CATLGGWTGADTQYF	TGTGCCACCCTGGGTGGTTGGACGGGAGCAGATACGCAGTATTTT
TRBV28	-	TRBJ2-7	TRBD2	CASSSSGRAYEQYF	TGTGCCAGCAGTTCGAGCGGGAGGGCCTACGAGCAGTACTTC
TRBV23-1	-	TRBJ1-5	-	CASIGWGSNQPQHF	TGCGCCAGCATCGGTTGGGGTAGCAATCAGCCCCAGCATTTT
TRBV12-3/TRBV12-4	-	TRBJ1-2	-	CASRYTEHYGYTF	TGTGCCAGCAGATATACAGAACACTATGGCTACACCTTC
TRBV28	-	TRBJ1-2	-	CASSNNYGYTF	TGTGCCAGCAGTAACAATTATGGCTACACCTTC
TRBV5-5	-	TRBJ2-5	TRBD2	CASSSFREGPREETQYF	TGTGCCAGCAGCTCTTTCCGGGAGGGCCCGCGAGAGGAGACCCAGTACTTC
TRBV6-5	-	TRBJ1-2	TRBD1	CASSYAGGLYGYTF	TGTGCCAGCAGTTACGCAGGGGGCCTCTATGGCTACACCTTC
TRBV4-1	-	TRBJ1-5	-	CASSRNWGGYQPQHF	TGCGCCAGCAGCCGAAATTGGGGGGGCTATCAGCCCCAGCATTTT
TRBV10-1	once	TRBJ1-1	TRBD1	CASSGDRGTNTEAFF	TGCGCCAGCAGTGGAGACAGGGGAACTAATACTGAAGCTTTCTTT
TRBV15	-	TRBJ1-6	-	CATSRDPRGKGPLHF	TGTGCCACCAGCAGAGATCCCAGGGGCAAGGGACCCCTCCACTTT
TRBV6-5	-	TRBJ1-2	-	CASSYVGFYGYTF	TGTGCCAGCAGTTACGTCGGGTTCTATGGCTACACCTTC
TRBV3-1/TRBV3-2	-	TRBJ2-1	-	CASSQPGPGSEQFF	TGTGCCAGCAGCCAACCTGGACCCGGGTCGGAGCAGTTCTTC
TRBV3-1/TRBV3-2	-	TRBJ2-1	-	CASSQDFTANEQFF	TGTGCCAGCAGCCAAGATTTTACAGCAAATGAGCAGTTCTTC
TRBV29-1	-	TRBJ1-2	TRBD1	CSVDGTGGLGYGYTF	TGCAGCGTTGATGGGACAGGGGGCCTCGGCTATGGCTACACCTTC
TRBV19	-	TRBJ1-6	-	CASSIDVGRNSPLHF	TGTGCCAGTAGTATAGATGTCGGACGGAATTCACCCCTCCACTTT